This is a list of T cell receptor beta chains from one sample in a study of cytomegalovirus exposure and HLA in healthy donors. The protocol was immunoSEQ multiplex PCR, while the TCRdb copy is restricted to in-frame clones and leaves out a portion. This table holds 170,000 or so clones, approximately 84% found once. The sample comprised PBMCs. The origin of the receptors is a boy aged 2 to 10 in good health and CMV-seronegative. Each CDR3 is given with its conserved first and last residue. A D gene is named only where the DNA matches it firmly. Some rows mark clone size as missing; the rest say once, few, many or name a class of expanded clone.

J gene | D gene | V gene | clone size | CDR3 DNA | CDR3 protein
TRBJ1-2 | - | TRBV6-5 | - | TGTGCCAGCAGTTACTTCCCCAGGCCGAGAAACTATGGCTACACCTTC | CASSYFPRPRNYGYTF
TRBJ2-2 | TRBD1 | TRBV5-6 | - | TGTGCCAGCAGCGGGGACAGGGGAAACACCGGGGAGCTGTTTTTT | CASSGDRGNTGELFF
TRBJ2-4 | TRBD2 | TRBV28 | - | TGTGCCAGCAGTTTATCCTTCTTGGGGGGGGATCCTCTAGCCAAAAACATTCAGTACTTC | CASSLSFLGGDPLAKNIQYF
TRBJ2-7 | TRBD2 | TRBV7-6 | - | TGTGCCAGCAGCCGGGGGGGCAGAACCTACGAGCAGTACTTC | CASSRGGRTYEQYF
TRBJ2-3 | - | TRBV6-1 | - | TGTGCCAGCAGTGAAGCGGGCGATACGCAGTATTTT | CASSEAGDTQYF
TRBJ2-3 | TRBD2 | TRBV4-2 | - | TGTGCCAGCAGCCAAGATTTGGAGCGGGAGGGTAGCACAGATACGCAGTATTTT | CASSQDLEREGSTDTQYF
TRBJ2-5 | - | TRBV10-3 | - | TGTGCCATCAGTGAATGGCAGCCCGGGGACTTC | CAISEWQPGDF
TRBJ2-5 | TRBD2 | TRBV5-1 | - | TGCGCCAGCAGCTTAAACCCCGGACTAGCGGGAGGGCCGGAGACCCAGTACTTC | CASSLNPGLAGGPETQYF
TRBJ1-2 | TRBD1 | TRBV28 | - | TGTGCCAGCAGTTGGGGACAGTTCTATGGCTACACCTTC | CASSWGQFYGYTF
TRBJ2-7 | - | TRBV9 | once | TGTGCCAGCAGCCCATCGGACTTTTTCTCCTACGAGCAGTACTTC | CASSPSDFFSYEQYF